This T cell receptor beta chain was recovered during a study of blood T cell repertoires in COVID-19. Study-level information: T cells, B-cell-depleted T cells, or PBMCs supplied cDNA or gDNA.

Assay used: immunoSEQ multiplex PCR; TCRdb lists only in-frame clones, some missing. The sample yields 120,000 to 150,000 clones, 84% seen once. A COVID-19 case had been met by exposed participants during the 2 weeks before study entry. From germline, CDR1 is KGHDR and CDR2 SFDVKD. V trimming: 5 bases; J trimming: 5 bases; junction bases outside the gene matches: 2. The CDR3 is 14 amino acids. The source material was PBMCs or T cells enriched from blood (not recorded which). This receptor was obtained from a woman in her fifties or sixties who had been exposed to COVID-19. The chain carries TRBV24-1 and TRBJ2-2; 9 bases agree with TRBD1. The CDR3 protein is CATSGDRETGELFF. CDR3 nucleotide sequence: TGTGCCACCAGTGGGGACAGGGAAACCGGGGAGCTGTTTTTT.